This T cell receptor beta chain was found in a study of T cells in Graves' hyperthyroidism and ophthalmopathy. Absence of ophthalmopathy progression within 18 months defined stable Graves' hyperthyroidism. The CDR3 spans 15 residues. The germline V gene encodes CDR1 SGDLS and CDR2 YYNGEE. With 6 bases clipped from V and 1 base from J, the junction kept 5 bases outside the gene matches. On this clonotype: Its antigen is not identified.

Study-level results: Ophthalmopathy got predicted by the model a median roughly 6.1 months before its onset. Most thyroid clonotypes with frequency above 0.001 were detected in blood.

What was amplified from RNA transcripts were TCR beta CDR3 regions. Using the HTBI primer set, a first-round RT-PCR was run on the TCR CDR3. TCRdb used MiXCR to reprocess the multiplex PCR reads, holding one entry per CDR3 protein. The sample includes roughly 300,000 distinct CDR3 sequences, 15% to 20% of them seen just once. The sequence was collected from a woman aged 50 to 65 with Graves' hyperthyroidism. Sequencing input: blood. V and J are TRBV9 and TRBJ2-2; TRBD2 matches 8 bases. The DNA for the CDR3 is TGTGCCAGCACTCCGGGACTAGTGAACACCGGGGAGCTGTTTTTT. This translates into CASTPGLVNTGELFF.